This T cell receptor beta chain stems from a study of T cells after yellow fever vaccination. Whole-study context: SMART-Seq v4 Ultra Low Input prepared libraries from low-cell fractions. Regarding the study as a whole: A limited proportion of clonotypes was detected within both the CD4 and CD8 compartments. Reappearing after the booster were most of the clones from primary vaccination (96% CD4, 85% to 90% CD8). Contaminants from the bulk population, in the form of abundant clonotypes, could be found in FACS-sorted repertoires.

Germline CDR1 is SGHVS and CDR2 is FQNEAQ. This CDR3 has 18 residues. V gave up 0 bases and J gave up 2 bases; unmatched junction bases: 6. For this clonotype: Antigen unknown.

TCRdb independently ran MiXCR on the 5' RACE reads; one entry per CDR3 protein. This table has about 340,000 distinct CDR3 sequences, roughly an eighth appearing once. Sequenced material: CD4+ T cells sorted from PBMCs, taken 15 days after the yellow fever booster vaccination. The chain links TRBV7-8 to TRBJ2-3; TRBD2 aligns across 12 bases. This receptor was obtained from a man aged 18 to 30 who received the YFV17D yellow fever vaccine. CDR3 protein: CASSLAAGTSGYTDTQYF. In nucleotides, the CDR3 is TGTGCCAGCAGCTTAGCTGCGGGGACTAGCGGGTACACAGATACGCAGTATTTT.